This passage covers 29 T cell receptor beta chains from one sample sequenced in a study of cytomegalovirus exposure and HLA in healthy donors. PCR used 60 Vbeta primers and 13 Jbeta primers. Measured with immunoSEQ multiplex PCR; TCRdb has only the in-frame clones, and not every one. The profile shows 80,000 to 95,000 clones, around 76% of them singletons. The sequenced material came from PBMCs. All receptors derive from a man between 18 and 29 years old in good health and CMV-seropositive.

The rearrangement joins TRBV27 to TRBJ2-3; D gene uncertain. V was cut by 1 base and J by 3 bases, with 8 bases left in between. Germline CDR1 MNHEY, CDR2 SMNVEV (reference sequence). The CDR3 consists of 14 residues. The CDR3 loop reads CASSLYSGTDTQYF. In DNA, the CDR3 is TGTGCCAGCAGTTTATATAGTGGTACAGATACGCAGTATTTT.

This chain connects TRBV15 to TRBJ1-1; TRBD1 matches at 12 bases. CDR3 size: 16 residues. The V gene's germline CDR1 is LNHNV and CDR2 YYDKDF (reference sequence). Germline trimming cut 1 base from V and 4 bases from J; bases unmatched to any gene: 4. The CDR3 sequence: CATSRVGTGGGTEAFF. CDR3 DNA: TGTGCCACCAGCAGAGTCGGGACAGGGGGCGGCACTGAAGCTTTCTTT.

The V and J genes are TRBV10-3 and TRBJ1-1; D might be TRBD1 (5 bases). V dropped 4 bases and J dropped 1 base, with 13 bases sitting between them. This CDR3 spans 15 amino acids. Germline V gene data show CDR1 as ENHRY and CDR2 as SYGVKD. The CDR3 nucleotides are TGTGCCATCAGTGCCCTGGGGGGTTGGAACACTGAAGCTTTCTTT. This translates into CAISALGGWNTEAFF.

The table lists this clone with a few counts. The V and J genes are TRBV7-9 and TRBJ1-1, with a tentative D call TRBD1 (6 bases). CDR1 and CDR2 (germline): SEHNR, FQNEAQ (reference sequence). V shed 7 bases and J shed 6 bases, with 15 bases lying between them. There are 13 residues in the CDR3. The CDR3 loop is CASNRGATAEAFF. In DNA form, the CDR3 reads TGTGCCAGCAACCGGGGGGCGACGGCTGAAGCTTTCTTT.

This chain joins TRBV7-9 and TRBJ1-1; D is uncertain. Germline CDR1 reads SEHNR; CDR2 reads FQNEAQ (reference sequence). CDR3 length equals 14 residues. The V end lost 5 bases, the J end lost 0 bases, and 10 bases lay between the germline ends. The CDR3 sequence is CASSGAGMNTEAFF. CDR3 DNA sequence: TGTGCCAGCAGCGGCGCGGGCATGAACACTGAAGCTTTCTTT.

The gene calls are TRBV14 and TRBJ2-7; D gene ambiguous. V was cut by 0 bases and J by 6 bases, with 15 bases left in between. The CDR3 is 15 amino acids. The germline V gene has CDR1 SGHDN and CDR2 FVKESK. CDR3 in amino acids: CASSQELGTTGEQYF. The CDR3 DNA follows: TGTGCCAGCAGCCAAGAATTAGGAACTACCGGCGAGCAGTACTTC.

The chain joins TRBV5-1 to TRBJ2-1; TRBD1 agrees at 8 bases. The CDR3 is 14 residues long. Losses at the gene ends were 3 bases for V and 6 bases for J; bases not matched to a gene: 5. The germline CDR1 and CDR2 sequences are SGHRS and YFSETQ. The CDR3, as DNA: TGCGCCAGCAGCTACAGGGGGGTGGTCAATGAGCAGTTCTTC. Residues: CASSYRGVVNEQFF.

This clone was counted between two and nine times. The rearrangement joins TRBV7-9 to TRBJ1-3; no firm D call. Trimming cost V 5 bases and J 1 base, with 12 bases left between them. This CDR3 spans 15 amino acids. The germline V gene encodes CDR1 SEHNR and CDR2 FQNEAQ (reference sequence). The CDR3 reads CASSHDGFSGNTIYF. The CDR3 nucleotides read TGTGCCAGCAGCCATGACGGGTTTTCTGGAAACACCATATATTTT.

The rearrangement uses TRBV2 and TRBJ2-5, with a weak D call TRBD2 (5 bases). The germline V and J ends were trimmed by 10 bases and 5 bases, with 14 bases remaining between them. This CDR3 spans 12 amino acids. The germline V gene encodes CDR1 SNHLY and CDR2 FYNNEI. The CDR3 loop reads CATQRTGETQYF. The CDR3 nucleotides are TGTGCCACCCAGCGGACGGGGGAGACCCAGTACTTC.

The chain uses TRBV2 and TRBJ2-7; TRBD2 might be the D (5 bases). Between the trimmed V and J ends, which lost 5 bases and 6 bases, there was a span of 11 bases. This CDR3 has 12 residues. Germline V gene sequence: CDR1 SNHLY, CDR2 FYNNEI. The chain's CDR3 is CASSITRSEQYF. Written as DNA, the CDR3 is TGTGCCAGCAGTATTACTAGAAGCGAGCAGTACTTC.

The chain combines TRBV6-5 with TRBJ1-1; perhaps TRBD1 as D (5 bases). Germline lookup yields CDR1 MNHEY and CDR2 SVGAGI. Trimming took off 1 base at V and 3 bases at J, with 12 bases between the two ends. The length of the CDR3 is 15 residues. In DNA, the CDR3 is TGTGCCAGCAGTTACTATTGGGGGGGGGACACTGAAGCTTTCTTT. Its translation: CASSYYWGGDTEAFF.

This clone showed up just once. The chain recombines TRBV7-9 with TRBJ2-5, with D unresolved. This CDR3 has 14 residues. In germline, CDR1 is SEHNR, CDR2 FQNEAQ (reference sequence). Trimming stripped 2 bases from V and 0 bases from J, with 7 bases between. The CDR3 DNA sequence: TGTGCCAGCAGCTTACTCCAGTACCAAGAGACCCAGTACTTC. It translates to CASSLLQYQETQYF.

The sample holds a few counts of this clone. The chain carries TRBV19 and TRBJ1-1; D uncertain. V lost 1 base to trimming and J lost 1 base, with 4 bases between them. This CDR3 has 13 amino acids. Germline values: CDR1 LNHDA, CDR2 SQIVND (reference sequence). CDR3 nucleotide sequence: TGTGCCAGTAGTATAGCATCGAACACTGAAGCTTTCTTT. Translation gives CASSIASNTEAFF.

In DNA, the CDR3 is TGTGCCAGCAGCATTCAGGGGGCTGCTGAAGCTTTCTTT. This sequence encodes CASSIQGAAEAFF. The J gene is TRBJ1-1, the V gene TRBV7-9; 8 bases agree with TRBD1. The CDR3 has 13 residues. Trimming took 5 bases from V and 6 from J; bases not matched to a gene: 5. CDR1 is SEHNR and CDR2 is FQNEAQ in the germline V gene (reference sequence).

The chain uses TRBV7-3 and TRBJ1-1; D is ambiguous. CDR3 length: 15 amino acids. The germline V gene has CDR1 SGHTA and CDR2 FQGTGA. V gave up 1 base and J gave up 2 bases, with 11 bases separating them. In DNA, the CDR3 is TGTGCCAGCAGCTTAAGTGGGCAGCCAAACACTGAAGCTTTCTTT. Amino acids: CASSLSGQPNTEAFF.

This clone was counted a few times. The V call is TRBV27, the J call TRBJ2-1; a possible D gene is TRBD1 (5 bases). V lost 5 bases, J lost 6 bases, and 8 bases lay in between. Germline CDR1 and CDR2: MNHEY and SMNVEV (reference sequence). This CDR3 is built from 12 residues. CDR3 region: CASSETGNEQFF. CDR3 coding DNA: TGTGCCAGCAGTGAAACAGGCAATGAGCAGTTCTTC.

This chain links TRBV7-9 with TRBJ2-5, with no clear D. Germline V gene sequence: CDR1 SEHNR, CDR2 FQNEAQ (reference sequence). The ends were cut back, 11 bases at V and 0 bases at J, with 13 bases in the middle. This CDR3 has 13 amino acids. CDR3 region: CAGQRQYQETQYF. The CDR3 nucleotides are TGTGCCGGCCAACGCCAGTACCAAGAGACCCAGTACTTC.

The DNA for the CDR3 is TGTGCCAGCAAGGACAACAATGAGCAGTTCTTC. This translates into CASKDNNEQFF. The chain joins TRBV27 to TRBJ2-1, with D perhaps TRBD1 (5 bases). The CDR3 sequence is 11 residues long. V shed 7 bases and J shed 5 bases, with 6 bases lying between them. CDR1 and CDR2 (germline): MNHEY, SMNVEV (reference sequence).

The V call is TRBV5-6, the J call TRBJ1-1; 8 bases fit TRBD1. The CDR3 runs 13 residues. Germline values: CDR1 SGHDT, CDR2 YYEEEE. With V trimmed by 4 bases and J by 6 bases, 5 bases remained unmatched. CDR3 in DNA: TGTGCCAGCAGCACGGACAGGGTCCCTGAAGCTTTCTTT. Protein: CASSTDRVPEAFF.

This CDR3 is CSVERETQYF. In nucleotides, the CDR3 is TGCAGCGTTGAGCGTGAGACCCAGTACTTC. J is TRBJ2-5 and V is TRBV29-1; D unclear. Per germline, CDR1 SQVTM and CDR2 ANQGSEA. The CDR3 is 10 amino acids. V lost 3 bases, J lost 5 bases, and 4 bases lay in between.

The J gene is TRBJ1-4, the V gene TRBV6-1; 8 bases fit TRBD1. The CDR3 runs to 15 residues. Germline V gene lookup returns CDR1 MNHNS and CDR2 SASEGT. V lost 3 bases and J lost 13; bases outside the gene matches: 13. CDR3 nucleotides: TGTGCCAGCAGTGACATACTTGGACAGGGCAAGTCACTGTTTTTT. It specifies CASSDILGQGKSLFF.

This rearrangement joins TRBV9 to TRBJ2-2, with 7 positions matching TRBD1. This CDR3 has 15 residues. Trimming at V came to 4 bases and at J to 7 bases, leaving 10 bases not matched to a gene. CDR1 is SGDLS, CDR2 YYNGEE, per germline. As DNA, the CDR3 is TGTGCCAGCAGCTCCTCACACAGGGGAAACGGGGAGCTGTTTTTT. Its protein is CASSSSHRGNGELFF.

The chain employs TRBV7-3 and TRBJ2-5; maybe TRBD1 (5 bases). Trimming shortened V by 3 bases and J by 4 bases, and 12 bases separated the two germline ends. The V gene's germline CDR1 is SGHTA and CDR2 FQGTGA. The CDR3 sequence is 14 residues long. The CDR3 loop reads CASSFQGSGETQYF. CDR3 in DNA: TGTGCCAGCAGCTTCCAGGGTTCTGGAGAGACCCAGTACTTC.

This clone has only one observation. The V gene is TRBV7-9, the J gene TRBJ2-7, with TRBD2 matching over 12 bases. Germline-derived CDR1 and CDR2 are SEHNR and FQNEAQ (reference sequence). The CDR3 runs 17 residues. V was clipped by 4 bases and J by 3 bases; unmatched bases: 10. The CDR3 is CASSSPSGRASLYEQYF. DNA for the CDR3: TGTGCCAGCAGCTCCCCTAGCGGGAGGGCTTCCCTCTACGAGCAGTACTTC.

The chain carries TRBV6-1 and TRBJ1-1, with 8 bases fitting TRBD1. Trimming took 9 bases from V and 5 from J; bases not matched to a gene: 11. The CDR3 totals 14 residues. CDR1 and CDR2 from the germline V gene are MNHNS and SASEGT. CDR3 in amino acids: CASNIQGGKTEAFF. CDR3 bases: TGTGCCAGTAATATACAGGGGGGAAAAACTGAAGCTTTCTTT.

CDR3 amino acids: CASSQFLVGLAGVADTQYF. The CDR3 DNA follows: TGCGCCAGCAGCCAATTCCTAGTGGGGCTAGCGGGAGTGGCAGATACGCAGTATTTT. This chain joins TRBV4-1 and TRBJ2-3; 10 positions match TRBD2. This CDR3 is 19 amino acids long. Germline assignment: CDR1 MGHRA and CDR2 YSYEKL. Germline trimming cut 2 bases from V and 4 bases from J; bases unmatched to any gene: 15.

This clone was detected only once. J is TRBJ2-1 and V is TRBV7-6; 9 bases agree with TRBD2. Germline loops: CDR1 SGHVS, CDR2 FNYEAQ. J was trimmed by 6 bases and V by 4 bases; bases with no gene match: 4. This CDR3 is built from 14 residues. In DNA form, the CDR3 reads TGTGCCAGCAGCTCAGGACTAGCGAGCAATGAGCAGTTCTTC. As protein: CASSSGLASNEQFF.

The chain has TRBV4-1 and TRBJ1-1; 7 nucleotides agree with TRBD1. V gave up 4 bases and J gave up 0 bases; unmatched junction bases: 5. Germline CDR1 MGHRA, CDR2 YSYEKL. The CDR3 totals 15 residues. The CDR3: CASSRPGQMNTEAFF. The CDR3 DNA reads TGCGCCAGCAGCCGTCCGGGACAGATGAACACTGAAGCTTTCTTT.

This clone was seen a handful of times. The chain uses TRBV10-3 and TRBJ1-1; tentative D call: TRBD1 (6 bases). This CDR3 region has 13 residues. From germline, CDR1 is ENHRY and CDR2 SYGVKD. The germline V and J ends were trimmed by 3 bases and 7 bases, with 12 bases remaining between them. CDR3 loop: CAISDFGGHEAFF. In DNA form, the CDR3 reads TGTGCCATCAGTGACTTCGGGGGGCATGAAGCTTTCTTT.